What follows are 9 T cell receptor beta chains derived from one specimen sequenced in a study of blood T cell repertoires in COVID-19. The assay was immunoSEQ multiplex PCR, and TCRdb's table has in-frame clones only and misses some. The table records some 200,000 clones, more than 75% of them present only once. Specimen: peripheral blood. All receptors derive from a woman aged 40 to 49 with acute or convalescent COVID-19.

The rearrangement links TRBV5-1 to TRBJ2-7; D is possibly TRBD1 (5 bases). Looked up from germline, CDR1 is SGHRS and CDR2 is YFSETQ. Trimming stripped 2 bases from V and 7 bases from J, with 10 bases between. The CDR3 sequence is 12 residues long. CDR3 sequence reads: CASSFQGGEQYF. The CDR3 DNA sequence: TGCGCCAGCAGCTTTCAGGGCGGAGAGCAGTACTTC.

The rearrangement links TRBV30 to TRBJ2-5; 11 positions agree with TRBD2. After removal of 0 bases from V and 5 bases from J, the junction contained 5 bases not matched to a gene. The V gene's germline CDR1 is GTSNPN and CDR2 SVGIG (reference sequence). There are 15 residues in the CDR3. The CDR3 protein is CAWSVTTSGKETQYF. CDR3 coding DNA: TGTGCCTGGAGTGTAACGACTAGCGGGAAGGAGACCCAGTACTTC.

This chain joins TRBV2 and TRBJ1-1; possible D gene TRBD1, 6 bases. Trimming shortened V by 8 bases and J by 4 bases, and 14 bases separated the two germline ends. The CDR3 sequence is 13 residues long. The germline V gene has CDR1 SNHLY and CDR2 FYNNEI. As DNA, the CDR3 is TGTGCCAGCGGCTACCAGGGGACCACTGAAGCTTTCTTT. It encodes CASGYQGTTEAFF. The variable domain in full, with the rest retrieved from reference TRBV2 and TRBJ1-1, is EPEVTQTPSHQVTQMGQEVILRCVPISNHLYFYWYRQILGQKVEFLVSFYNNEISEKSEIFDDQFSVERPDGSNFTLKIRSTKLEDSAMYFCASGYQGTTEAFFGQGTRLTVV.

The V and J genes are TRBV4-1 and TRBJ2-3; no clear D. Germline assignment: CDR1 MGHRA and CDR2 YSYEKL. V lost 0 bases, J lost 10 bases, and 8 bases lay in between. The CDR3 consists of 12 residues. DNA of the CDR3: TGCGCCAGCAGCCAAGATCGAGTCCCGCAGTATTTT. It is translated as CASSQDRVPQYF.

This clone came up once. V usage is TRBV11-2 and J usage is TRBJ2-7, with TRBD2 identical over 9 bases. CDR3 size: 16 residues. V dropped 5 bases and J dropped 3; count of bases not matched to a gene: 11. The germline gives CDR1 SGHAT, CDR2 FQNNGV. The CDR3 DNA follows: TGTGCCAGCAGCCCGCGCCGACTAGCGGCCAGCTACGAGCAGTACTTC. It specifies CASSPRRLAASYEQYF.

The CDR3 loop is CASSFGTGGSEQYF. For the CDR3, the DNA is TGTGCCAGCAGCTTCGGGACAGGGGGAAGCGAGCAGTACTTC. The chain uses TRBV7-3 and TRBJ2-7, with TRBD1 matching over 11 bases. The CDR3 has 14 residues. V dropped 3 bases and J dropped 6; count of bases not matched to a gene: 4. CDR1 SGHTA and CDR2 FQGTGA come from the germline V gene.

The rearrangement uses TRBV30 and TRBJ2-3; TRBD2 matches 7 bases. The length of the CDR3 is 12 residues. The germline gives CDR1 GTSNPN, CDR2 SVGIG (reference sequence). Losses at the gene ends were 2 bases for V and 6 bases for J; bases not matched to a gene: 2. The CDR3 nucleotides read TGTGCCTGGAGTATGGGGGGGGATACGCAGTATTTT. Its protein product is CAWSMGGDTQYF.

V usage is TRBV12-3 or TRBV12-4 and J usage is TRBJ1-1; D perhaps matches TRBD1 (6 bases). This CDR3 has 12 amino acids. V was shortened by 8 bases and J by 10 bases, with 17 bases between the two germline ends. The chain's CDR3 is CASSRYPTGAFF. The CDR3 DNA reads TGTGCCAGCTCTCGTTATCCGACAGGAGCTTTCTTT.

V gene TRBV7-8 combines with J gene TRBJ2-5, with TRBD1 as a possible D gene (6 bases). The CDR3 runs 12 residues. Trimming left V 3 bases short and J 4 bases short, with 6 bases between. Germline loops: CDR1 SGHVS, CDR2 FQNEAQ. CDR3 sequence reads: CASSFRGETQYF. CDR3 in DNA: TGTGCCAGCAGCTTCAGGGGAGAGACCCAGTACTTC.